The clone carrying this T cell receptor (beta chain) appeared a few times. Its specificity is unknown. This sample's treatment: roughly ten-day PBMC culture with coronavirus spike peptide pools or control peptides (ViraFEST assay). From the unexposed donor, CD4+ T cells were collected ahead of the COVID-19 pandemic (2011-2018). The data originate from a study of vaccination and CD4 T cells after COVID-19. The Oncomine TCR Beta short-read assay generated sequence data from the DNA of cultured CD4+ T cells. MiXCR, run by TCRdb on the PCR reads, gives a single entry per CDR3 protein. Here the sample spans about 5,400 distinct CDR3 sequences, approximately 35% being singletons. The germline CDR1 and CDR2 sequences are DFQATT and SNEGSKA (reference sequence). This CDR3 has 13 residues. Trimming took off 0 bases at V and 5 bases at J, with 8 bases between the two ends.

This chain joins TRBV20-1 and TRBJ1-5, with TRBD1 as a possible D gene (6 bases). Specimen: CD4+ T cells from blood, cultured in vitro. The clonotype comes from a human donor in good health. The CDR3 loop reads CSARETGDQPQHF. CDR3 bases: TGCAGTGCTAGAGAGACAGGAGATCAGCCCCAGCATTTT.